This TCR beta chain was captured by sequencing in a study of Ad26.COV2.S vaccination and SARS-CoV-2 variants. Study overall: By the intramuscular route, Ad26.COV2.S was given once, or twice 56 days apart.

With 3 bases clipped from V and 0 bases from J, the junction kept 17 bases outside the gene matches. Germline loops: CDR1 LGHDT, CDR2 YNNKEL (reference sequence). CDR3 length: 20 amino acids. A remark on this clone: The antigen is undetermined.

Using immunoSEQ multiplex PCR, the repertoire was profiled, and TCRdb retains in-frame clones only, with some absent. Among about 480,000 clones listed, 70% to 90% were seen once. Overall study results and limits: Non-spike TCR breadth was similar in vaccine and placebo recipients.

The treatment was: some 20 received Ad26.COV2.S at low or high dose, single or two shots; five or six received placebo; per-sample allocation not given. Vaccine and placebo recipients were sampled on day 63 after the first injection. The V call is TRBV3-1 (or the pseudogene TRBV3-2), the J call TRBJ1-5; the match to TRBD1 covers 7 bases. The sample consisted of peripheral blood, taken in a trial of Ad26.COV2.S vaccine versus placebo. This sequence was found in a person aged 18 to 65 who received the Ad26.COV2.S COVID-19 vaccine or a placebo. The CDR3 region is CASSHPTGTATRVSNQPQHF. DNA of the CDR3: TGTGCCAGCAGCCATCCGACAGGGACTGCCACCCGGGTTAGCAATCAGCCCCAGCATTTT.